This T cell receptor beta chain stems from a study of T cells after yellow fever vaccination. Study overall: With SMART-Seq v4 Ultra Low Input, the fractions containing low cell numbers were prepared.

Germline assignment: CDR1 MNHEY and CDR2 SVGAGI. The trim removed 0 bases at V and 3 bases at J, leaving 2 bases unmatched. CDR3 length: 15 amino acids. Universal primer sites and UMIs were introduced during 5'RACE template-switching synthesis of TCR cDNA. One entry per CDR3 protein, called by TCRdb with MiXCR from the 5' RACE reads. This table has approximately 300,000 distinct CDR3 sequences, roughly 6.8% appearing once. Study results and caveats: FACS-sorted repertoires could contain abundant clonotypes contaminating from the bulk population. Clonotypes found in both CD4 and CD8 compartments made up a small share.

Notes on this clonotype: The target antigen is unknown.

This specimen was PBMCs, taken roughly 45 days after the first yellow fever vaccination. V is TRBV6-5 and J is TRBJ2-7, with 10 bases aligning to TRBD1. This clonotype was sampled from a man between 18 and 29 years old who received the YFV17D yellow fever vaccine. CDR3 sequence: CASSYSRTGGYEQYF. CDR3 nucleotides: TGTGCCAGCAGTTACTCTAGGACAGGGGGCTACGAGCAGTACTTC.